Listed here is a single T cell receptor (beta chain). The antigen is undetermined. The sample originates from a study of radiotherapy plus CTLA-4 blockade in lung cancer. Across the whole study: Objective responses were recorded in 15% to 20% of patients, with disease control recorded in 25% to 35%.

This table comes from immunoSEQ multiplex PCR, and its TCRdb copy is limited to in-frame clones, with some not included. Of roughly 46,000 clones in the sample, approximately 79% were seen once. Study-level findings and limits: Blood saw expansion of tumor-derived TCR clones after radiotherapy plus ipilimumab. Reports state that early shifts in blood T cell clones, with interferon-beta, best predicted response.

CDR3 length equals 14 residues. V lost 5 bases and J 8 bases, leaving 15 bases between the germline ends. Germline lookup yields CDR1 MNHEY and CDR2 SVGAGI. Patients with chemo-refractory metastatic non-small-cell lung cancer received focal radiation plus CTLA-4 blockade with ipilimumab. The sequence came from a human donor with non-small cell lung cancer who had stable disease on radiotherapy plus ipilimumab. The input for sequencing was peripheral blood, taken from a patient treated with radiotherapy plus ipilimumab. V and J are TRBV6-5 and TRBJ1-4; D is possibly TRBD1 (6 bases). CDR3 nucleotide sequence: TGTGCCAGCAGTCGGGGGGGGCTAGGAGAAAAACTGTTTTTT. Its translation: CASSRGGLGEKLFF.